This TCR beta chain was profiled in a study of T cell changes during pregnancy in multiple sclerosis. The J segment lost 4 bases and the V segment lost 1 base, leaving 4 bases of the junction unmatched. There are 16 residues in the CDR3. Germline CDR1 reads SNHLY; CDR2 reads FYNNEI. The repertoire was sequenced with immunoSEQ multiplex PCR; TCRdb's copy has only in-frame clones and lacks some. The top ten hold 0.41% of the sample, which has about 36,000 clones, roughly 93% seen once. The clonotype comes from a female donor with multiple sclerosis, enrolled in a pregnancy study. This rearrangement joins TRBV2 to TRBJ2-1, with 10 bases that match TRBD2. The sequencing here drew on CD4+ T cells from peripheral blood mononuclear cells, taken in the first trimester of pregnancy. The CDR3 protein is CASSEEAGGGYNEQFF. CDR3 nucleotides: TGTGCCAGCAGTGAAGAAGCGGGAGGGGGGTACAATGAGCAGTTCTTC.